This is a list of T cell receptor beta chains from one sample in a study of T-cell memory formation after mild COVID-19. TCRdb analysed the 5' RACE reads with MiXCR anew, one entry per CDR3 protein. In the table there are about 560,000 distinct CDR3 sequences, about a fifth of which are singletons. The sequencing sample was made of PBMCs or a T cell subset sorted from them (not recorded which). These receptors were obtained from an adult woman who had mild COVID-19 (a few samples of this study predate the infection). Cell type and time point are not known. Both conserved end residues are trimmed from each CDR3. Fields, in order: V gene, J gene, CDR3 protein.

TRBV12-3/TRBV12-4	TRBJ2-3	ASSPQRGGTDTQY
TRBV19	TRBJ2-1	ASSIADSSYNEQF
TRBV5-1	TRBJ1-1	ASARQGENTEAF
TRBV6-2/TRBV6-3	TRBJ2-1	ASSYSTAGGAYNEQF
TRBV4-3	TRBJ1-5	ASSQGTGDNQPQH
TRBV27	TRBJ2-3	ASSLSLSTDTQY
TRBV4-1	TRBJ1-2	ASTRPGGLNGYT
TRBV29-1	TRBJ1-2	SVEEGVGYGYT
TRBV7-8	TRBJ2-1	ASSLPRGGGISSYNEQF
TRBV4-1	TRBJ1-1	ASSQVRGTGDPEAF